The rows below give T cell receptor beta chains drawn from one sample of a study of cytomegalovirus exposure and HLA in healthy donors. Libraries were prepared by immunoSEQ multiplex PCR; TCRdb keeps only in-frame clonotypes and omits some of them. The sample shows 170,000 or so clones, around 80% of them seen only once. The sample consisted of PBMCs. These receptors originate from a woman in her forties or fifties in good health and CMV-seropositive. Both conserved end residues are part of each CDR3. D genes are given only for firm matches. Clone size is shown for a subset of rows, as once, few, many or a class of expanded clone.

j_call: TRBJ1-4
d_call: -
v_call: TRBV9
clone_size: -
cdr3_nt: TGTGCCAGCAGCCCCCTCGGGGCAACTAATGAAAAACTGTTTTTT
cdr3_aa: CASSPLGATNEKLFF

j_call: TRBJ2-1
d_call: TRBD2
v_call: TRBV2
clone_size: -
cdr3_nt: TGTGCCATCCCTCAGGGACTAGCGGGGGGGCCGTGGAATGAGCAGTTCTTC
cdr3_aa: CAIPQGLAGGPWNEQFF

j_call: TRBJ1-1
d_call: -
v_call: TRBV21-1
clone_size: -
cdr3_nt: TGTGCCAGCAGCAACGGGACAGGGGACACTGAAGCTTTCTTT
cdr3_aa: CASSNGTGDTEAFF

j_call: TRBJ2-5
d_call: TRBD2
v_call: TRBV5-1
clone_size: -
cdr3_nt: TGCGCCAGCACCGGGGGTCTAGCGGGGTTCCAAGAGACCCAGTACTTC
cdr3_aa: CASTGGLAGFQETQYF

j_call: TRBJ2-3
d_call: TRBD1
v_call: TRBV14
clone_size: -
cdr3_nt: TGTGCCAGCAGCCAAGATCGGGCAGGGGGCCTGCTAGATACGCAGTATTTT
cdr3_aa: CASSQDRAGGLLDTQYF

j_call: TRBJ1-5
d_call: TRBD1
v_call: TRBV6-5
clone_size: -
cdr3_nt: TGTGCCAGCAGATACACAGGGGTAGGGAATCAGCCCCAGCATTTT
cdr3_aa: CASRYTGVGNQPQHF

j_call: TRBJ2-2
d_call: TRBD2
v_call: TRBV6-4
clone_size: -
cdr3_nt: TGTGCCAGCAGTCGGGGGGACACCGGGGAGCTGTTTTTT
cdr3_aa: CASSRGDTGELFF

j_call: TRBJ2-1
d_call: -
v_call: TRBV5-1
clone_size: -
cdr3_nt: TGCGCCAGCAGCGGGGGGGCTTTGAGGGATGAGCAGTTCTTC
cdr3_aa: CASSGGALRDEQFF

j_call: TRBJ2-3
d_call: -
v_call: TRBV10-3
clone_size: once
cdr3_nt: TGTGCCATCCTTTCCACTAGCACAGATACGCAGTATTTT
cdr3_aa: CAILSTSTDTQYF

j_call: TRBJ2-7
d_call: TRBD1
v_call: TRBV5-5
clone_size: -
cdr3_nt: TGTGCCAGCAGCCTAGACGGACAGGGCATCTACGAGCAGTACTTC
cdr3_aa: CASSLDGQGIYEQYF

j_call: TRBJ1-1
d_call: -
v_call: TRBV7-6
clone_size: -
cdr3_nt: TGTGCCAGCAGCTCTAGGACTTCTATGAACACTGAAGCTTTCTTT
cdr3_aa: CASSSRTSMNTEAFF

j_call: TRBJ1-2
d_call: -
v_call: TRBV6-6
clone_size: -
cdr3_nt: TGTGCCAGCAGTTACGAACAGCTGTATGGCTACACCTTC
cdr3_aa: CASSYEQLYGYTF

j_call: TRBJ1-6
d_call: TRBD1
v_call: TRBV7-9
clone_size: few
cdr3_nt: TGTGCCAGCAGCTCCCCGGTGTTGGGACAGGGTTATAATTCACCCCTCCACTTT
cdr3_aa: CASSSPVLGQGYNSPLHF

j_call: TRBJ1-4
d_call: TRBD1
v_call: TRBV15
clone_size: -
cdr3_nt: TGTGCCACCAGCAGAGATGGCAGGACAGGCACTAATGAAAAACTGTTTTTT
cdr3_aa: CATSRDGRTGTNEKLFF

j_call: TRBJ1-1
d_call: -
v_call: TRBV13
clone_size: -
cdr3_nt: TGTGCCAGCAGCACTTTTAACACTGAAGCTTTCTTT
cdr3_aa: CASSTFNTEAFF

j_call: TRBJ2-5
d_call: -
v_call: TRBV5-1
clone_size: -
cdr3_nt: TGCGCCAGCAGCTTAGGTGCAGGGGCTGAGACCCAGTACTTC
cdr3_aa: CASSLGAGAETQYF